This record looks at one T cell receptor (beta chain) sequence and its context. This record belongs to a study of PD-L1 blockade in urothelial cancer. Across the study: Patients previously received 0 to 3 chemotherapy regimens. Blood samples had a median of around 140,000 T cells, approximately 83,000 unique TCRs, and clonality roughly 0.074.

The method was immunoSEQ multiplex PCR; TCRdb's version includes in-frame clones alone and lacks a portion of them. The repertoire consists of around 45,000 clones, with 65% to 85% occurring once and the leading ten covering 15% to 20%. Time point noted: pretreatment peripheral blood. Patients had urothelial carcinoma that was locally advanced or metastatic. The V and J ends lost 5 bases and 0 bases respectively, with 9 bases between them. The CDR3 consists of 14 residues. Germline loops: CDR1 MNHEY, CDR2 SVGAGI. The source is a man in his sixties with urothelial cancer. The sequencing used PBMCs, collected around atezolizumab (anti-PD-L1) treatment. This chain connects TRBV6-5 to TRBJ2-3; D is unresolved. The CDR3 here is CASSRDASTDTQYF. The CDR3 DNA reads TGTGCCAGCAGTAGAGATGCTAGCACAGATACGCAGTATTTT.